A single sample is the source of the 23 T cell receptor beta chains below, sequenced in a study of blood T cells in healthy people across ages. The authors ran a second PCR of about 7 to 12 cycles using a sample-barcoded 5' primer and a J-beta primer mix. TCRdb re-called the 5' RACE reads through MiXCR, storing one row per CDR3 protein. This sample has around 870,000 distinct CDR3 sequences, with more than 25% found just once. Sequencing was performed on blood. The receptors come from a woman older than 75 in good health.

This clonotype came up a few times. This clone may be a read error of a much larger clone one base away. This rearrangement joins TRBV29-1 to TRBJ2-7; unclear D gene. Germline CDR1 SQVTM, CDR2 ANQGSEA. The V end was cut by 1 base, the J end by 7 bases, with 11 bases between. The CDR3 contains 12 residues. CDR3 sequence reads: CSVEANRNEQYF. DNA of the CDR3: TGCAGCGTTGAAGCCAACCGTAATGAGCAGTACTTC.

This clonotype was observed many times. This chain joins TRBV7-2 and TRBJ1-5, with TRBD1 as a possible D gene (5 bases). Germline V CDR1 and CDR2: SGHTA, FQGNSA. The CDR3 length is 13 residues. Deletions cut 5 bases from V and 4 bases from J, with 9 bases between. The CDR3 bases are TGTGCCAGCAGCCCCAGGGTAAATCAGCCCCAGCATTTT. Translating it yields CASSPRVNQPQHF.

This clonotype came up many times. The rearrangement uses TRBV12-5 and TRBJ2-3, with TRBD2 as a possible D gene (5 bases). With 7 bases removed from V and 0 bases from J, the gap between germline ends came to 14 bases. CDR3 length equals 15 residues. CDR1 and CDR2 from the germline V gene are LGHNT and FRNRAP. The CDR3 is CASAEGSPSTDTQYF. DNA of the CDR3: TGTGCTAGTGCCGAGGGATCCCCTAGCACAGATACGCAGTATTTT.

A few counts support this clonotype. The chain carries TRBV29-1 and TRBJ1-2; 9 positions match TRBD1. V was clipped by 4 bases and J by 7 bases; unmatched bases: 10. The CDR3 runs 14 residues. CDR1 SQVTM and CDR2 ANQGSEA come from the germline V gene. The CDR3 is CSVGYRGQGGGYTF. DNA for the CDR3: TGCAGCGTTGGATACCGGGGACAGGGTGGTGGCTACACCTTC.

In its sample, this clonotype was seen a few times. Since a much larger clone is just one base distant, this may be a read error. This chain joins TRBV20-1 and TRBJ2-1; D call uncertain. V lost 2 bases, J lost 12 bases, and 14 bases lay in between. Germline values: CDR1 DFQATT, CDR2 SNEGSKA (reference sequence). The CDR3 is made up of 12 amino acids. The CDR3, as DNA: TGCAGTGCTAGAATGCACGCCGAACGGCAGTTCTTC. Translation: CSARMHAERQFF.

This clonotype has a handful of counts. The rearrangement uses TRBV6-2 or TRBV6-3 and TRBJ2-5; the match to TRBD1 covers 12 bases. Unmatched junction bases numbered 15, after V lost 5 bases and J lost 11 bases. Looked up from germline, CDR1 is MNHEY and CDR2 is SVGEGT. The CDR3 has 16 amino acids. Here the CDR3 reads CASSPGSGTGGIGQYF. The DNA for the CDR3 is TGTGCCAGCAGTCCTGGTTCGGGGACAGGGGGCATAGGGCAGTACTTC.

V usage is TRBV21-1 and J usage is TRBJ1-5; the DNA was not used to check the table's D call, TRBD1. TRBV21-1 is given as a pseudogene. The CDR3 loop spans 17 amino acids. The CDR3 reads CASSKRGQGMSNQLQHF. CDR3 in DNA: TGTGCCAGCAGCAAACGGGGACAGGGGATGAGCAATCAGCTCCAGCATTTT.

This clonotype was observed a few times. The V and J genes are TRBV28 and TRBJ2-3; perhaps TRBD2 as D (7 bases). This CDR3 region has 16 residues. Germline CDR1 is MDHEN and CDR2 is SYDVKM. Trimming removed 2 bases at V and 0 bases at J, with 12 bases between. The CDR3 nucleotides are TGTGCCAGCAGTTTAATTGGGGGGGCTAGCACAGATACGCAGTATTTT. As protein: CASSLIGGASTDTQYF.

This clonotype was observed at least ten times. The genes are TRBV7-2 and TRBJ2-1; D gene ambiguous. The V gene lost 6 bases and the J gene lost 9 bases, with 12 bases spanning the gap. The CDR3 spans 12 residues. Germline loops: CDR1 SGHTA, CDR2 FQGNSA. The CDR3 DNA is TGTGCCAGCAGTCGGGCCGGCGGTGAGCAGTTCTTC. The encoded protein is CASSRAGGEQFF.

This clonotype came up a few times. V and J are TRBV16 and TRBJ1-2, with D possibly matching TRBD1 (6 bases). Trimming removed 3 bases at V and 3 bases at J, with 11 bases between. The CDR3 totals 14 residues. Per the germline V gene, CDR1 is KGHSY and CDR2 is FQNENV. CDR3 sequence reads: CASSHTGFDYGYTF. The CDR3 DNA reads TGTGCCAGCAGCCATACAGGGTTCGACTATGGCTACACCTTC.

About this clonotype itself: A read error may explain this, as a much larger clone is one base away. The rearrangement links TRBV7-2 to TRBJ2-7; 10 positions agree with TRBD1. The CDR3 is made up of 15 amino acids. The ends lost 5 bases at V and 7 bases at J; junction bases unmatched: 11. CDR1 is SGHTA and CDR2 is FQGNSA in the germline V gene. CDR3 sequence reads: CASSKGQGRYNEQYF. DNA for the CDR3: TGTGCCAGCAGCAAGGGACAGGGGAGGTACAATGAGCAGTACTTC.

In the case of this clonotype: Relative to the germline gene, one junction end is altered; a read error may explain this. V and J are TRBV20-1 and TRBJ2-1; D may be TRBD1 or TRBD2 (5 bases each). The DNA matches TRBJ2-7 better at its end, which makes the J call doubtful. CDR1 DFQATT and CDR2 SNEGSKA come from the germline V gene (reference sequence). This CDR3 has 17 residues. CDR3 sequence reads: CSTRGAIEGSSYNEQYF. For the CDR3, the DNA is TGCAGTACTAGAGGGGCGATCGAGGGATCTTCCTACAATGAGCAGTACTTC.

This clonotype was seen many times. The chain has TRBV7-9 and TRBJ2-1; TRBD1 matches 8 bases. Germline CDR1 reads SEHNR; CDR2 reads FQNEAQ (reference sequence). J was trimmed by 9 bases and V by 2 bases; bases with no gene match: 3. This CDR3 spans 13 amino acids. Written as DNA, the CDR3 is TGTGCCAGCAGCTTACAGGGGGCGGGTGAGCAGTTCTTC. This codes for CASSLQGAGEQFF. Using reference TRBV7-9 and TRBJ2-1 for the parts outside the CDR3, the full variable domain is DTGVSQNPRHKITKRGQNVTFRCDPISEHNRLYWYRQTLGQGPEFLTYFQNEAQLEKSRLLSDRFSAERPKGSFSTLEIQRTEQGDSAMYLCASSLQGAGEQFFGPGTRLTVL.

This clonotype was counted at least ten times. The J gene is TRBJ2-3, the V gene TRBV10-3, with 9 bases lining up with TRBD1. The CDR3 contains 16 residues. From germline, CDR1 is ENHRY and CDR2 SYGVKD. The V gene end was trimmed by 3 bases and the J gene end by 3 bases; junction bases not matched to a gene: 7. CDR3 amino acids: CAISELDRGSTDTQYF. The CDR3, as DNA: TGTGCCATCAGTGAATTAGACAGGGGGTCGACAGATACGCAGTATTTT.

For this clonotype: Since a much larger clone is just one base distant, this may be a read error. This sequence joins TRBV6-2 or TRBV6-3 and TRBJ1-2; D is uncertain. The CDR3 has 13 amino acids. Germline V gene data show CDR1 as MNHEY and CDR2 as SVGEGT. The germline V and J ends were trimmed by 0 bases and 6 bases, with 8 bases remaining between them. The DNA for the CDR3 is TGTGCCAGCAGTTACTCGCCCGGGCATGGCTACACCTTC. It is translated as CASSYSPGHGYTF.

This clonotype has a count of ten or more. The chain carries TRBV7-8 and TRBJ2-7; D gene uncertain. There are 12 residues in the CDR3. The germline CDR1 and CDR2 sequences are SGHVS and FQNEAQ. Between the trimmed V and J ends, which lost 5 bases and 7 bases, there was a span of 12 bases. CDR3 amino acids: CASSGDGWEQYF. CDR3 nucleotides: TGTGCCAGCAGCGGGGATGGGTGGGAGCAGTACTTC.

The chain employs TRBV3-1 and TRBJ2-1; D perhaps matches TRBD2 (7 bases). V lost 2 bases, J lost 4 bases, and 12 bases lay in between. The CDR3 loop spans 15 amino acids. Germline CDR1 is LGHDT and CDR2 is YNNKEL (reference sequence). The DNA of the CDR3 is TGTGCCAGCAGCCAACGGGGGGCAATTTACAATGAGCAGTTCTTC. This sequence encodes CASSQRGAIYNEQFF.

At least ten counts were recorded for this clonotype. The genes are TRBV6-2 or TRBV6-3 and TRBJ2-3, with D perhaps TRBD1 (5 bases). Trimming shortened V by 6 bases and J by 0 bases, and 13 bases separated the two germline ends. From germline, CDR1 is MNHEY and CDR2 SVGEGT. The CDR3 consists of 15 residues. The CDR3 DNA reads TGTGCCAGCAGCCCCCCAGGGCGGAGCACAGATACGCAGTATTTT. It specifies CASSPPGRSTDTQYF.

The chain recombines TRBV18 with TRBJ2-1, with TRBD1 as a possible D gene (5 bases). Trimming stripped 0 bases from V and 9 bases from J, with 12 bases between. This CDR3 region has 14 residues. From germline, CDR1 is KGHSH and CDR2 LQKENI. The CDR3 sequence is CASSPPLKGAEQFF. The CDR3 coding sequence is TGTGCCAGCTCACCACCCTTGAAAGGGGCTGAGCAGTTCTTC.

The chain employs TRBV7-9 and TRBJ2-1; 12 bases fit TRBD2. The CDR3 sequence is 16 residues long. CDR1 and CDR2 (germline): SEHNR, FQNEAQ (reference sequence). J was trimmed by 6 bases and V by 5 bases; bases with no gene match: 8. CDR3 loop: CASSPGLAGPFNEQFF. The CDR3 region has the DNA TGTGCCAGCAGCCCAGGACTAGCGGGGCCCTTCAATGAGCAGTTCTTC.

Notes on this clonotype: This may arise from a read error, as a much more abundant clone is one base away. The genes are TRBV11-3 and TRBJ2-1; D is unclear. This CDR3 is built from 13 residues. The V end lost 5 bases, the J end lost 0 bases, and 5 bases lay between the germline ends. CDR1 is SGHNT, CDR2 YENEEA, per germline. As DNA, the CDR3 is TGTGCCAGCAGCATGAGCTCCTACAATGAGCAGTTCTTC. Translated, it gives CASSMSSYNEQFF.

This clonotype occurred a few times. The rearrangement uses TRBV6-2 or TRBV6-3 and TRBJ2-5; 8 bases are shared with TRBD1. Germline V gene data show CDR1 as MNHEY and CDR2 as SVGEGT. This CDR3 spans 15 amino acids. Germline trimming cut 2 bases from V and 11 bases from J; bases unmatched to any gene: 13. The CDR3 sequence is CASSYPGQGGGEQYF. The CDR3 bases are TGTGCCAGCAGTTACCCCGGACAGGGTGGTGGTGAGCAGTACTTC.

This clonotype has at least ten counts. The chain links TRBV28 to TRBJ2-3; 8 bases line up with TRBD2. The V and J ends lost 10 bases and 6 bases, in that order; junction bases with no gene match: 18. The germline V gene has CDR1 MDHEN and CDR2 SYDVKM. This CDR3 has 16 residues. Here the CDR3 reads CAIDTSGRSGLDTQYF. In DNA form, the CDR3 reads TGTGCCATCGACACTAGCGGACGATCGGGCTTGGATACGCAGTATTTT. The full variable domain, rest sourced from reference TRBV28 and TRBJ2-3, is DVKVTQSSRYLVKRTGEKVFLECVQDMDHENMFWYRQDPGLGLRLIYFSYDVKMKEKGDIPEGYSVSREKKERFSLILESASTNQTSMYLCAIDTSGRSGLDTQYFGPGTRLTVL.